The 24 T cell receptor beta chains given below trace back to one sample, sequenced in a study. Data came from immunoSEQ multiplex PCR; TCRdb stores just in-frame clones and leaves some out. Among around 54,000 clones listed, over 90% were seen once. The sequenced sample was PBMCs. The source is a middle-aged man with rheumatoid arthritis.

The chain joins TRBV5-6 to TRBJ2-5, with 12 bases lining up with TRBD2. After removal of 3 bases from V and 5 bases from J, the junction contained 8 bases not matched to a gene. Germline V gene data show CDR1 as SGHDT and CDR2 as YYEEEE. This CDR3 spans 16 amino acids. As DNA, the CDR3 is TGTGCCAGCAGCTCCCCTGGACTAGCGGGGCGGGAGACCCAGTACTTC. The encoded protein is CASSSPGLAGRETQYF.

This clone has more than one count but fewer than ten. The rearrangement joins TRBV30 to TRBJ2-2; no definite D call. The CDR3 runs to 14 residues. From germline, CDR1 is GTSNPN and CDR2 SVGIG (reference sequence). Deletions cut 0 bases from V and 1 base from J, with 6 bases between. Written as DNA, the CDR3 is TGTGCCTGGAGTGTTGGTAGGAACACCGGGGAGCTGTTTTTT. Amino acid sequence: CAWSVGRNTGELFF.

The CDR3: CASSLFPWTSRNTGELFF. The CDR3 bases are TGTGCCAGCAGTTTATTTCCCTGGACTAGCCGAAACACCGGGGAGCTGTTTTTT. The rearrangement uses TRBV28 and TRBJ2-2, with 8 bases matching TRBD2. Unmatched junction bases numbered 9, after V lost 1 base and J lost 2 bases. Germline CDR1 reads MDHEN; CDR2 reads SYDVKM. The CDR3 runs to 18 residues.

The chain links TRBV3-1 (or the pseudogene TRBV3-2) to TRBJ2-7; 8 bases align to TRBD1. In germline, CDR1 is LGHDT, CDR2 YNNKEL (reference sequence). The CDR3 sequence is 15 residues long. After removal of 1 base from V and 3 bases from J, the junction contained 5 bases not matched to a gene. The CDR3 coding sequence is TGTGCCAGCAGCCAAGTGGGACAGGCCAGCTACGAGCAGTACTTC. Its translation: CASSQVGQASYEQYF.

The chain uses TRBV4-3 and TRBJ2-1; weak D call: TRBD2 (6 bases). Trimming shortened V by 0 bases and J by 0 bases, and 12 bases separated the two germline ends. There are 17 residues in the CDR3. Per germline, CDR1 LGHNA and CDR2 YSLEER. CDR3 in DNA: TGCGCCAGCAGCCAAGATCGGGATAGCGGCTCCTACAATGAGCAGTTCTTC. This codes for CASSQDRDSGSYNEQFF.

The rearrangement links TRBV3-1 (or the pseudogene TRBV3-2) to TRBJ1-4; the D is unclear. The V end lost 1 base, the J end lost 9 bases, and 3 bases lay between the germline ends. The germline V gene encodes CDR1 LGHDT and CDR2 YNNKEL (reference sequence). CDR3 length equals 11 residues. The CDR3 coding sequence is TGTGCCAGCAGCCAAGCTCAAAAACTGTTTTTT. This encodes CASSQAQKLFF.

The chain carries TRBV11-2 and TRBJ1-1; TRBD1 might be the D (5 bases). The CDR3 covers 15 residues. CDR1 and CDR2 from the germline V gene are SGHAT and FQNNGV. Trimming took off 2 bases at V and 3 bases at J, with 13 bases between the two ends. The CDR3 DNA reads TGTGCCAGCAGCTTACTCACAGGTATTGACACTGAAGCTTTCTTT. Translation: CASSLLTGIDTEAFF.

Note on this clone: One end of the junction fails to match germline, which may point to a read error. The chain joins TRBV7-7 to TRBJ2-7; possibly TRBD1 or TRBD2 for D (5 bases each). Germline loops: CDR1 SSHAT, CDR2 FNYEAQ (reference sequence). The CDR3 loop spans 15 amino acids. The CDR3 region has the DNA TGTGCTAGCAGCTTAAGTTTCGGGGCGCCCTACGAGCAGTACTTC. It codes for CASSLSFGAPYEQYF.

The CDR3 bases are TGTGCCAGCAGCTCGGATTACTCTGGAAACACCATATATTTT. Protein: CASSSDYSGNTIYF. V gene TRBV5-6 combines with J gene TRBJ1-3; no reliable D call. Trimming took 3 bases from V and 0 from J, leaving 7 bases between them. This CDR3 has 14 residues. Looked up from germline, CDR1 is SGHDT and CDR2 is YYEEEE.

This chain joins TRBV20-1 and TRBJ1-2; D possibly corresponds to TRBD1 (5 bases). The CDR3 runs 11 residues. The germline CDR1 and CDR2 sequences are DFQATT and SNEGSKA (reference sequence). DNA for the CDR3: TGCGCACTCGGGACCCCCTATGGCTACACCTTC. Its protein product is CALGTPYGYTF.

The V gene is TRBV10-2, the J gene TRBJ1-5; D is perhaps TRBD1 (5 bases). CDR3 size: 13 residues. V lost 10 bases to trimming and J lost 4 bases, with 14 bases between them. Germline assignment: CDR1 WSHSY and CDR2 SAAADI. CDR3 in DNA: TGCGCCACCCTGGCGGGGGGAAATCAGCCCCAGCATTTT. It specifies CATLAGGNQPQHF.

The sample holds one count of this clone. V usage is TRBV7-3 and J usage is TRBJ2-3, with 7 bases aligning to TRBD2. CDR1 is SGHTA and CDR2 is FQGTGA in the germline V gene. The junction had 8 bases not matched to a gene; V was cut back by 1 base and J by 4 bases. The CDR3 consists of 16 residues. In nucleotides, the CDR3 is TGTGCCAGCAGCTTAATGAGCGGGGCATCTCCAGATACGCAGTATTTT. As protein: CASSLMSGASPDTQYF.

The rearrangement joins TRBV11-3 to TRBJ2-7, with TRBD1 matching 7 bases. Germline loops: CDR1 SGHNT, CDR2 YENEEA. After removal of 5 bases from V and 3 bases from J, the junction contained 7 bases not matched to a gene. The CDR3 has 14 residues. The CDR3 is CASSQGGRGYEQYF. The CDR3 nucleotides are TGTGCCAGCAGCCAAGGGGGCAGGGGCTACGAGCAGTACTTC.

V and J are TRBV9 and TRBJ2-2; a possible D gene is TRBD2 (6 bases). CDR1 is SGDLS, CDR2 YYNGEE, per germline. V lost 2 bases and J lost 4, with 12 bases in between. This CDR3 has 15 amino acids. CDR3 region: CASSVVAEITGELFF. Written as DNA, the CDR3 is TGTGCCAGCAGCGTTGTAGCGGAGATCACCGGGGAGCTGTTTTTT. Full variable domain (missing parts from reference TRBV9 and TRBJ2-2): DSGVTQTPKHLITATGQRVTLRCSPRSGDLSVYWYQQSLDQGLQFLIQYYNGEERAKGNILERFSAQQFPDLHSELNLSSLELGDSALYFCASSVVAEITGELFFGEGSRLTVL.

This sequence joins TRBV14 and TRBJ2-2, with 8 bases identical to TRBD2. CDR3 length: 20 amino acids. Germline V lookup: CDR1 SGHDN, CDR2 FVKESK. V lost 0 bases, J lost 2 bases, and 14 bases stayed unmatched. Here the CDR3 reads CASSQDSDWIRGGNTGELFF. For the CDR3, the DNA is TGTGCCAGCAGCCAAGATAGTGATTGGATCCGGGGGGGCAACACCGGGGAGCTGTTTTTT. The whole variable domain, filled in from reference TRBV14 and TRBJ2-2, reads EAGVTQFPSHSVIEKGQTVTLRCDPISGHDNLYWYRRVMGKEIKFLLHFVKESKQDESGMPNNRFLAERTGGTYSTLKVQPAELEDSGVYFCASSQDSDWIRGGNTGELFFGEGSRLTVL.

This clone showed up just once. The chain joins TRBV6-5 to TRBJ2-7; 11 nucleotides match TRBD1. The CDR3 is 13 amino acids. The V segment lost 6 bases and the J segment 3 bases; nucleotides outside the gene matches: 1. The V gene's germline CDR1 is MNHEY and CDR2 SVGAGI. CDR3 bases: TGTGCCAGCAGGGACAGGGGGCTCTACGAGCAGTACTTC. The encoded protein is CASRDRGLYEQYF.

This rearrangement joins TRBV9 to TRBJ2-1, with D perhaps assigned TRBD1 or TRBD2 (7 bases each). V shed 0 bases and J shed 1 base, with 29 bases lying between them. The CDR3 is 22 residues long. CDR1 is SGDLS, CDR2 YYNGEE, per germline. As DNA, the CDR3 is TGTGCCAGCAGCGTAGACAGCCGACAGGGAGGGAGAATGTATAGGTCCTACAATGAGCAGTTCTTC. Residues: CASSVDSRQGGRMYRSYNEQFF.

The rearrangement links TRBV28 to TRBJ2-3, with 9 bases aligning to TRBD1. V lost 5 bases, J lost 1 base, and 7 bases stayed unmatched. Germline-derived CDR1 and CDR2 are MDHEN and SYDVKM. CDR3 length: 16 amino acids. CDR3 sequence (DNA): TGTGCCAGCAGTCACAGGGGGCCCGGGGGCACAGATACGCAGTATTTT. This codes for CASSHRGPGGTDTQYF.

The rearrangement joins TRBV5-1 to TRBJ2-5; D might be TRBD1 or TRBD2, each matching 6 bases. Germline loops: CDR1 SGHRS, CDR2 YFSETQ. The CDR3 totals 15 residues. The germline V and J ends were trimmed by 0 bases and 1 base, with 10 bases remaining between them. The CDR3 DNA sequence: TGCGCCAGCAGCTTGGAGGGGGGCATCCAAGAGACCCAGTACTTC. Translating it yields CASSLEGGIQETQYF.

The chain carries TRBV5-6 and TRBJ2-2; TRBD2 is a possible D gene (6 bases). Germline values: CDR1 SGHDT, CDR2 YYEEEE. The CDR3 loop spans 16 amino acids. Trimming took off 0 bases at V and 1 base at J, with 10 bases between the two ends. In DNA form, the CDR3 reads TGTGCCAGCAGCTTGGTAGGTAGCGGGAACACCGGGGAGCTGTTTTTT. This codes for CASSLVGSGNTGELFF.

The V and J genes are TRBV6-5 and TRBJ2-3, with a possible D match to TRBD2 (6 bases). Germline values: CDR1 MNHEY, CDR2 SVGAGI. This CDR3 has 15 residues. V dropped 5 bases and J dropped 5 bases, with 17 bases sitting between them. This CDR3 reads CASSKTGDGLDTQYF. CDR3 nucleotides: TGTGCCAGCAGTAAGACGGGAGACGGATTAGATACGCAGTATTTT.

This clone was found once. J is TRBJ2-5 and V is TRBV7-3; the match to TRBD2 covers 10 bases. Germline CDR1 and CDR2: SGHTA and FQGTGA. CDR3 length: 16 residues. J gave up 2 bases and V 5 bases, and 8 bases lay outside the gene matches. The CDR3 DNA reads as TGTGCCAGCAGCGGTGGGAGAGCGGGAGGGCAAGAGACCCAGTACTTC. It translates to CASSGGRAGGQETQYF.

The chain carries TRBV7-6 and TRBJ1-6, with 8 nucleotides matching TRBD1. Germline CDR1 and CDR2: SGHVS and FNYEAQ. J lost 9 bases, V lost 0 bases, and 7 bases had no gene match. The CDR3 sequence is 16 residues long. In DNA form, the CDR3 reads TGTGCCAGCAGCTTAGCCGGGACAGGTCGTGCTTCACCCCTCCACTTT. It yields the protein CASSLAGTGRASPLHF.

The chain is built from TRBV24-1 and TRBJ2-7; TRBD1 aligns across 10 bases. The CDR3 is 12 residues long. Germline V gives CDR1 KGHDR, CDR2 SFDVKD. V dropped 9 bases and J dropped 4; count of bases not matched to a gene: 2. In nucleotides, the CDR3 is TGTGCCACCTCGGGACAGGGGTACGAGCAGTACTTC. Translated, it gives CATSGQGYEQYF.